This entry lists 21 T cell receptor beta chains sequenced from one sample in a study of CD8+CD57+ T cells in acquired aplastic anemia. Patients chosen for sequencing had shown CD8+CD57+ cell expansion by flow cytometry. Genomic DNA served as template for TCR beta VDJ and CDR3 profiling. TCRdb re-called the reads with MiXCR, one entry per CDR3 protein. The data hold 200,000 or so distinct CDR3 sequences, with under 55% observed a single time. Sequenced material: sorted CD4+, CD8+, or CD8+CD57+ T cells (not recorded which) from PBMCs. The source of these receptors is a human donor with aplastic anemia.

The genes are TRBV4-3 and TRBJ1-2, with D perhaps matching TRBD1 (6 bases). The CDR3 is 14 amino acids. V lost 1 base, J lost 4 bases, and 10 bases lay in between. The V gene's germline CDR1 is LGHNA and CDR2 YSLEER. CDR3 region: CASSQAGAPYGYTF. CDR3 DNA sequence: TGCGCCAGCAGCCAAGCAGGGGCCCCCTATGGCTACACCTTC.

In this sample, this clonotype turned up many times. This rearrangement joins TRBV19 to TRBJ1-5; no reliable D call. This CDR3 spans 15 amino acids. Germline V gene data show CDR1 as LNHDA and CDR2 as SQIVND (reference sequence). Deletions cut 8 bases from V and 2 bases from J, with 16 bases between. The CDR3 DNA sequence: TGTGCCAGTCATGGCGGGGTTATGGGCAATCAGCCCCAGCATTTT. Translation: CASHGGVMGNQPQHF.

This clonotype was detected many times. This chain connects TRBV11-2 to TRBJ1-6, with D possibly being TRBD1 (5 bases). Germline V gene sequence: CDR1 SGHAT, CDR2 FQNNGV. The germline V and J ends were trimmed by 5 bases and 9 bases, with 8 bases remaining between them. The CDR3 runs to 12 residues. The CDR3 protein is CASSVGGSPLHF. The CDR3 nucleotides are TGTGCCAGCAGCGTGGGGGGTTCACCCCTCCACTTT.

Note on this clonotype: At one boundary the junction diverges from the germline segment, which might be a read error. V and J are TRBV3-1 and TRBJ1-2; TRBD1 agrees at 8 bases. This CDR3 is 16 amino acids long. Germline-derived CDR1 and CDR2 are LGHDT and YNNKEL (reference sequence). The CDR3 DNA follows: TGTGCCAGCAGCCCGATCCCGGGACAGGCTAACTATGGCTGCACCTTC. Translation gives CASSPIPGQANYGCTF.

This clonotype came up a few times. With a much larger clone just one base away, this may be a read error. The CDR3 end shows no conserved phenylalanine or tryptophan, and so a read error is likely. The V call is TRBV2, the J call TRBJ2-7; 8 bases are a match to TRBD2. CDR1 is SNHLY and CDR2 is FYNNEI in the germline V gene. The CDR3 loop spans 13 amino acids. J lost 4 bases, V lost 8 bases, and 7 bases had no gene match. CDR3 region: CASREGGFYEQYS. The CDR3 DNA follows: TGTGCCAGCCGGGAGGGGGGATTTTACGAGCAGTACTCC.

The chain combines TRBV29-1 with TRBJ1-1; D uncertain. The CDR3 contains 11 residues. V lost 3 bases, J lost 8 bases, and 10 bases lay in between. CDR1 and CDR2 from the germline V gene are SQVTM and ANQGSEA. The CDR3 DNA reads TGCAGCGTTGACGGACGCTACGAAGCTTTCTTT. It codes for CSVDGRYEAFF.

This clonotype was seen a few times. A much larger clone is a single base away; this may be a read error. The gene calls are TRBV9 and TRBJ1-3; no clear D gene. The CDR3 sequence is 15 residues long. Germline CDR1 and CDR2: SGDLS and YYNGEE. Written as DNA, the CDR3 is TGTGCCAGCAGCGTAGCGGAAGGCTATGGAAACACCATACATTTT. This translates into CASSVAEGYGNTIHF.

This clonotype has ten or more counts. The V and J genes are TRBV2 and TRBJ1-2, with unresolved D. The CDR3 consists of 15 residues. Germline CDR1 reads SNHLY; CDR2 reads FYNNEI. The V and J ends lost 5 bases and 0 bases respectively, with 13 bases between them. Here the CDR3 DNA reads TGTGCCAGCAGTACCGGTGCCACCTCTAACTATGGCTACACCTTC. It translates to CASSTGATSNYGYTF.

This clonotype was detected only a few times. The chain joins TRBV3-1 to TRBJ1-1; a weak D match, TRBD1 (6 bases). V lost 4 bases and J lost 5, with 17 bases in between. CDR1 and CDR2 from the germline V gene are LGHDT and YNNKEL (reference sequence). The CDR3 totals 15 residues. DNA of the CDR3: TGTGCCAGCAGCCCTCTAGGGGGGCCGGGTACTGAAGCTTTCTTT. As protein: CASSPLGGPGTEAFF.

The sample holds a few counts of this clonotype. The chain has TRBV11-2 and TRBJ1-6, with 9 positions matching TRBD1. Germline CDR1 SGHAT, CDR2 FQNNGV. V dropped 2 bases and J dropped 9; count of bases not matched to a gene: 17. The CDR3 covers 19 residues. The CDR3 sequence is CASSLRAGQGLLGRSPLHF. The CDR3 DNA reads as TGTGCCAGCAGCTTAAGGGCGGGACAGGGCCTGTTGGGGCGTTCACCCCTCCACTTT.

This chain uses TRBV10-3 with TRBJ2-5; D gene uncertain. CDR1 is ENHRY, CDR2 SYGVKD, per germline. Trimming cost V 6 bases and J 3 bases, with 8 bases left between them. CDR3 length: 12 amino acids. The CDR3 coding sequence is TGTGCCATCAGAAAAGCAGAAGAGACCCAGTACTTC. Translated: CAIRKAEETQYF.

The chain links TRBV29-1 to TRBJ1-2; 10 bases agree with TRBD1. There are 11 residues in the CDR3. With V trimmed by 8 bases and J by 6 bases, 3 bases remained unmatched. The V gene's germline CDR1 is SQVTM and CDR2 ANQGSEA. CDR3 nucleotide sequence: TGCAGCCCCGGGACAGGGGATGGCTACACCTTC. Its protein product is CSPGTGDGYTF. Variable domain in full (rest from reference TRBV29-1 and TRBJ1-2): SAVISQKPSRDICQRGTSLTIQCQVDSQVTMMFWYRQQPGQSLTLIATANQGSEATYESGFVIDKFPISRPNLTFSTLTVSNMSPEDSSIYLCSPGTGDGYTFGSGTRLTVV.

The chain carries TRBV12-3 or TRBV12-4 and TRBJ1-6; D not resolved. The ends were cut back, 6 bases at V and 6 bases at J, with 15 bases in the middle. This CDR3 spans 15 amino acids. Here the CDR3 DNA reads TGTGCCAGCAGAGCAGACACGTTGGTTAATTCACCCCTCCACTTT. It specifies CASRADTLVNSPLHF.

This clonotype was detected a few times. The V call is TRBV15, the J call TRBJ2-7; D possibly corresponds to TRBD1 (6 bases). The CDR3 has 14 residues. Germline V gene lookup returns CDR1 LNHNV and CDR2 YYDKDF (reference sequence). The ends were cut back, 5 bases at V and 0 bases at J, with 11 bases in the middle. Written as DNA, the CDR3 is TGTGCCACCAGCCCGCAGGGGCACTCCTACGAGCAGTACTTC. This gives the protein CATSPQGHSYEQYF.

V is TRBV13 and J is TRBJ1-2; 8 positions agree with TRBD1. Looked up from germline, CDR1 is PRHDT and CDR2 is FYEKMQ (reference sequence). The trim removed 4 bases at V and 8 bases at J, leaving 9 bases unmatched. This CDR3 has 14 residues. CDR3: CASSSRGQGAGYTF. Written as DNA, the CDR3 is TGTGCCAGCAGCTCACGCGGACAGGGAGCCGGCTACACCTTC.

The rearrangement links TRBV4-1 to TRBJ1-1; 8 bases agree with TRBD1. This CDR3 is built from 16 residues. From germline, CDR1 is MGHRA and CDR2 YSYEKL. V gave up 4 bases and J gave up 4 bases; unmatched junction bases: 11. The CDR3 coding sequence is TGCGCCAGCAGCCCGGCCTTACAGGGGGGGAGCACTGAAGCTTTCTTT. Translated: CASSPALQGGSTEAFF.

There are a few counts of this clonotype. The J gene is TRBJ1-6, the V gene TRBV27, with D hard to call. Deletions cut 8 bases from V and 8 bases from J, with 13 bases between. This CDR3 comprises 13 residues. Germline lookup yields CDR1 MNHEY and CDR2 SMNVEV (reference sequence). Here the CDR3 reads CASAPSPHSPLHF. The CDR3 bases are TGTGCCAGCGCTCCATCCCCGCATTCACCCCTCCACTTT.

Regarding this clonotype: Likely a read error: the CDR3 ends without its conserved phenylalanine or tryptophan. The chain joins TRBV20-1 to TRBJ1-5; D remains unclear. Per the germline V gene, CDR1 is DFQATT and CDR2 is SNEGSKA (reference sequence). The CDR3 extends over 16 amino acids. Trimming cost V 3 bases and J 0 bases, with 15 bases left between them. The CDR3 nucleotides are TGCAGTGCTAGCTCTTCGGAATTACCTAGCAATCAGCCCCAGCATCTT. Translated, it gives CSASSSELPSNQPQHL.

This clonotype was found many times. The V call is TRBV7-6, the J call TRBJ2-7, with 7 bases that match TRBD1. V dropped 5 bases and J dropped 3; count of bases not matched to a gene: 7. The CDR3 sequence is 14 residues long. The germline V gene has CDR1 SGHVS and CDR2 FNYEAQ. CDR3 sequence: CASSPPTGFYEQYF. The CDR3 nucleotides are TGTGCCAGCAGCCCCCCGACAGGGTTCTACGAGCAGTACTTC.

The rearrangement uses TRBV7-3 and TRBJ2-7, with 13 bases matching TRBD2. The J call is uncertain, as TRBJ2-1 better fits the DNA end. In germline, CDR1 is SGHTA, CDR2 FQGTGA. This CDR3 contains 19 residues. CDR3 DNA: TGTGCCAGCAGCTTATGGACTAGCGGGGGTCCCACAGATACGAACGAGCAGTTCTTC. It encodes CASSLWTSGGPTDTNEQFF.

The V and J genes are TRBV7-3 and TRBJ1-1, with 10 nucleotides matching TRBD1. This CDR3 comprises 13 residues. V lost 6 bases and J lost 8; bases outside the gene matches: 6. Germline V gives CDR1 SGHTA, CDR2 FQGTGA. The CDR3 loop reads CASSWDRGREAFF. The CDR3 nucleotides read TGTGCCAGCAGTTGGGACAGGGGCCGGGAAGCTTTCTTT.